This entry describes one TCR beta chain. The junction shows a germline mismatch at one end, possibly a read error. Amplifying from RNA transcripts, the study obtained TCR beta CDR3 regions. HTBI primers were used in a first-round RT-PCR, which preceded a second-round multiplex PCR. TCRdb reanalysed the multiplex PCR reads using MiXCR and keeps one entry per CDR3 protein. Here the sample spans around 40,000 distinct CDR3 sequences, 52% being singletons. The sample originates from a study of Graves' ophthalmopathy and Graves' hyperthyroidism. The sequenced sample was peripheral blood. The receptor was derived from an adult man with Graves' ophthalmopathy.

CDR3 bases: TGTGCTAGCAGCTACGCAGGGGCCGACAATGAGCAGTTCTTC. This translates into CASSYAGADNEQFF. The chain has TRBV7-7 and TRBJ2-1, with a tentative D call TRBD1 (6 bases). The V gene's germline CDR1 is SSHAT and CDR2 FNYEAQ (reference sequence). This CDR3 comprises 14 residues.